Each of the 8 T cell receptor beta chains below was sequenced from the same sample in a study of blood T cell repertoires in COVID-19. Measured with immunoSEQ multiplex PCR; TCRdb has only the in-frame clones, and not every one. This repertoire shows roughly 290,000 clones, 90% found once; its top ten account for about 1.7%. The sample taken for sequencing was PBMCs or T cells enriched from blood (not recorded which). The receptors shown here come from a woman aged 18-35 years with acute COVID-19.

The J gene is TRBJ2-5, the V gene TRBV2, with TRBD2 matching over 13 bases. CDR1 SNHLY and CDR2 FYNNEI come from the germline V gene. CDR3 size: 16 residues. V shed 7 bases and J 5 bases; nucleotides not matched to a gene: 10. The CDR3 DNA sequence: TGTGCCAGCACCATGAAACTAGCGGGAGGGCTGGAGACCCAGTACTTC. It encodes CASTMKLAGGLETQYF.

This chain links TRBV29-1 with TRBJ1-2; D is unresolved. Germline values: CDR1 SQVTM, CDR2 ANQGSEA. Deletions cut 4 bases from V and 5 bases from J, with 11 bases between. The CDR3 runs 12 residues. CDR3 DNA sequence: TGCAGCGTTGGAAAAGGCGGGTATGGCTACACCTTC. It codes for CSVGKGGYGYTF.

A few counts support this clone. This chain connects TRBV29-1 to TRBJ2-2, with D perhaps TRBD2 (7 bases). V dropped 7 bases and J dropped 6 bases, with 18 bases sitting between them. CDR1 and CDR2 from the germline V gene are SQVTM and ANQGSEA. The CDR3 extends over 14 amino acids. CDR3 bases: TGCAGCGCTGGACGGGGGGCGGGAGCCGGGGAGCTGTTTTTT. This codes for CSAGRGAGAGELFF.

The chain couples TRBV5-1 to TRBJ2-3; 9 positions match TRBD2. The CDR3 length is 15 residues. V lost 1 base, J lost 6 bases, and 6 bases stayed unmatched. Germline CDR1 SGHRS, CDR2 YFSETQ. The CDR3: CASSLTAGGPDTQYF. CDR3 nucleotide sequence: TGCGCCAGCAGCTTGACGGCGGGAGGGCCGGATACGCAGTATTTT.

The chain recombines TRBV5-5 with TRBJ1-1; maybe TRBD1 (5 bases). CDR1 and CDR2 (germline): SGHKS, YYEKEE (reference sequence). The germline V and J ends were trimmed by 2 bases and 8 bases, with 13 bases remaining between them. CDR3 size: 13 residues. The CDR3 nucleotides are TGTGCCAGCAGCTTAAACACAGGACGAGAAGCTTTCTTT. Translation gives CASSLNTGREAFF.

V gene TRBV9 combines with J gene TRBJ1-3, with 7 bases lining up with TRBD1. J was trimmed by 1 base and V by 0 bases; bases with no gene match: 4. The CDR3 spans 16 residues. Looked up from germline, CDR1 is SGDLS and CDR2 is YYNGEE. Written as DNA, the CDR3 is TGTGCCAGCAGCGTAGCTGTCAGGGGGTCTGGAAACACCATATATTTT. This encodes CASSVAVRGSGNTIYF.

The genes are TRBV30 and TRBJ1-1, with 8 bases aligning to TRBD1. The V and J ends lost 7 bases and 3 bases, in that order; junction bases with no gene match: 10. This CDR3 region has 14 residues. CDR1 and CDR2 (germline): GTSNPN, SVGIG (reference sequence). CDR3 nucleotides: TGTGCCTCCGCCCTTGCCAGGGGGCACACTGAAGCTTTCTTT. This codes for CASALARGHTEAFF.

This chain connects TRBV11-2 to TRBJ1-1; 7 bases align to TRBD1. The CDR3 runs to 13 residues. The J segment lost 7 bases and the V segment lost 5 bases, leaving 7 bases of the junction unmatched. Germline values: CDR1 SGHAT, CDR2 FQNNGV. The CDR3 DNA reads as TGTGCCAGCAGCGTCCGCGGGGACAGTGAAGCTTTCTTT. Protein: CASSVRGDSEAFF.